This T cell receptor beta chain appears in the sequencing data of a study of blood T cell repertoires in COVID-19. Source study methods: Reference gene primer amplification yielded estimated nucleated cell counts. Here immunoSEQ multiplex PCR was the method, and the copy in TCRdb shows in-frame clones only, minus some. For V, J and clone size, that table is used; D and trimming come from the DNA. The top ten hold less than 2% of the sample, which has about 400,000 clones, over 85% seen once. CDR1 is LNHDA, CDR2 SQIVND, per germline (reference sequence). The CDR3 extends over 13 amino acids. With V trimmed by 4 bases and J by 3 bases, 2 bases remained unmatched. Cohorts were determined from participant-reported clinical history.

The V gene is TRBV19, the J gene TRBJ2-7; 8 bases align to TRBD2. Sequencing input: PBMCs or T cells enriched from blood (not recorded which). This TCR was recovered from a woman in her twenties or thirties who had recovered from COVID-19. The CDR3 is CASSRTSIYEQYF. In DNA form, the CDR3 reads TGTGCCAGTAGTAGGACTAGCATCTACGAGCAGTACTTC.